The next 18 T cell receptor beta chains were all read from a single sample in a study of regulatory T cells in long-lasting Graves disease. Building the TCR beta libraries relied on iRepertoire HTBI primers, and CDR3 regions underwent Arm-PCR. TCRdb analysed the multiplex PCR reads with MiXCR anew, one entry per CDR3 protein. Found here are 350,000 to 550,000 distinct CDR3 sequences, 15% of them singletons; the top ten hold 16%. Time point given: newly diagnosed GD, antithyroid drugs for less than 3 months. Following extraction of RNA from PBMCs, that RNA was used to make the TCR library. The sample was also linked to a second study, of T cells in Graves' hyperthyroidism and ophthalmopathy.

The sample consisted of peripheral blood mononuclear cells (PBMCs), taken at new diagnosis, from a patient treated with antithyroid drugs. The receptors originated from a woman younger than 45 with Graves disease.

The chain uses TRBV6-2 or TRBV6-3 and TRBJ1-5; the D is unclear. CDR1 is MNHEY, CDR2 SVGEGT, per germline. The CDR3 is 16 amino acids. V lost 6 bases, J lost 2 bases, and 17 bases lay in between. The CDR3 is CASRPRGALGNQPQHF. For the CDR3, the DNA is TGTGCCAGCAGACCGCGTGGCGCACTAGGCAATCAGCCCCAGCATTTT.

This clonotype was picked up a small number of times. It is likely a read error: a sequence one base away is far more abundant. The V gene is TRBV20-1, the J gene TRBJ2-1; 11 nucleotides match TRBD2. Germline values: CDR1 DFQATT, CDR2 SNEGSKA (reference sequence). The CDR3 loop spans 15 amino acids. The V segment lost 3 bases and the J segment 10 bases; nucleotides outside the gene matches: 11. The CDR3: CSASLAGGDSYEQFF. CDR3 bases: TGCAGTGCTAGTTTAGCGGGAGGGGACTCCTACGAGCAGTTCTTC.

This clonotype occurred a few times. The chain links TRBV6-1 to TRBJ2-3; TRBD2 might be the D (7 bases). The CDR3 contains 17 residues. Germline assignment: CDR1 MNHNS and CDR2 SASEGT. Trimming shortened V by 7 bases and J by 2 bases, and 22 bases separated the two germline ends. The CDR3 reads CASKKGGRGLFTDTQYF. CDR3 sequence (DNA): TGTGCCAGCAAAAAAGGGGGGAGGGGACTTTTCACAGATACGCAGTATTTT.

The table lists this clonotype with many counts. The chain combines TRBV3-1 with TRBJ2-7; D might be TRBD2 (5 bases). V was pared by 3 bases and J by 2 bases, with 11 bases between. The CDR3 is 14 amino acids. From germline, CDR1 is LGHDT and CDR2 YNNKEL (reference sequence). The CDR3 reads CASSHGRAAYEQYF. The CDR3 nucleotides read TGTGCCAGCAGCCATGGGCGGGCAGCCTACGAGCAGTACTTC.

This clonotype was counted many times. V usage is TRBV15 and J usage is TRBJ1-1; D remains unclear. The CDR3 has 16 amino acids. V lost 1 base and J lost 5, with 17 bases in between. Germline loops: CDR1 LNHNV, CDR2 YYDKDF (reference sequence). The CDR3 sequence: CATSRVPLRGYTEAFF. DNA for the CDR3: TGTGCCACCAGCAGAGTGCCGCTAAGAGGCTATACTGAAGCTTTCTTT.

This clonotype was picked up many times. This chain uses TRBV11-2 with TRBJ2-7; TRBD1 agrees at 9 bases. Germline-derived CDR1 and CDR2 are SGHAT and FQNNGV. V was pared by 8 bases and J by 2 bases, with 1 base of the junction left unmatched. CDR3 size: 12 residues. CDR3 bases: TGTGCCAGCGGACAGGGGACCTACGAGCAGTACTTC. It codes for CASGQGTYEQYF.

This clonotype was counted a few times. The chain joins TRBV7-2 to TRBJ2-2; a possible D gene is TRBD1 (5 bases). The CDR3 covers 13 residues. Trimming removed 5 bases from V and 9 bases from J, with 13 bases in between. Per germline, CDR1 SGHTA and CDR2 FQGNSA. The CDR3 loop is CASSPRTDRELFF. The CDR3 DNA reads as TGTGCCAGCAGCCCCCGGACGGACAGGGAGCTGTTTTTT. Variable domain in full (rest from reference TRBV7-2 and TRBJ2-2): GAGVSQSPSNKVTEKGKDVELRCDPISGHTALYWYRQSLGQGLEFLIYFQGNSAPDKSGLPSDRFSAERTGGSVSTLTIQRTQQEDSAVYLCASSPRTDRELFFGEGSRLTVL.

J is TRBJ1-3 and V is TRBV28, with D possibly TRBD1 on 5 matching bases. This CDR3 has 15 residues. Germline V lookup: CDR1 MDHEN, CDR2 SYDVKM. The germline V and J ends were trimmed by 5 bases and 4 bases, with 15 bases remaining between them. CDR3 residues: CASSDTGTGGNTIYF. For the CDR3, the DNA is TGTGCCAGCAGTGATACCGGGACTGGGGGAAACACCATATATTTT.

This clonotype came up a few times. The chain is built from TRBV27 and TRBJ1-1, with 7 bases lining up with TRBD1. CDR3 length equals 15 residues. V lost 6 bases to trimming and J lost 0 bases; unmatched junction nucleotides: 7. CDR1 is MNHEY and CDR2 is SMNVEV in the germline V gene (reference sequence). Here the CDR3 reads CASRRQGQLNTEAFF. The CDR3 nucleotides are TGTGCCAGCAGGAGACAGGGTCAATTGAACACTGAAGCTTTCTTT.

Many counts were recorded for this clonotype. The genes are TRBV5-1 and TRBJ2-7; 14 bases line up with TRBD2. Germline V lookup: CDR1 SGHRS, CDR2 YFSETQ. CDR3 length: 15 residues. The trim removed 0 bases at V and 6 bases at J, leaving 2 bases unmatched. CDR3 nucleotide sequence: TGCGCCAGCAGCTTGGCCGGGACTAGCGGGAGCGAGCAGTACTTC. Protein sequence: CASSLAGTSGSEQYF.

The rearrangement joins TRBV7-6 to TRBJ2-5, with 11 bases lining up with TRBD2. This CDR3 has 15 amino acids. The V and J ends lost 2 bases and 4 bases, in that order; junction bases with no gene match: 3. CDR1 and CDR2 (germline): SGHVS, FNYEAQ. This chain's CDR3 is CASSLSLAGGETQYF. The DNA of the CDR3 is TGTGCCAGCAGCTTAAGTCTAGCGGGAGGAGAGACCCAGTACTTC. Full variable domain (rest looked up from reference TRBV7-6 and TRBJ2-5): GAGVSQSPRYKVTKRGQDVALRCDPISGHVSLYWYRQALGQGPEFLTYFNYEAQQDKSGLPNDRFSAERPEGSISTLTIQRTEQRDSAMYRCASSLSLAGGETQYFGPGTRLLVL.

Turning to this clonotype: This may arise from a read error, as a much more abundant clone is one base away. This chain connects TRBV11-2 to TRBJ1-2, with 8 bases that match TRBD1. Germline CDR1 reads SGHAT; CDR2 reads FQNNGV. The trim removed 5 bases at V and 3 bases at J, leaving 11 bases unmatched. The CDR3 covers 16 residues. CDR3 protein: CASSPWAGGAHYGYTF. Here the CDR3 DNA reads TGTGCCAGCAGCCCCTGGGCAGGGGGCGCTCACTATGGCTACACCTTC.

There are many counts of this clonotype. The chain couples TRBV11-3 to TRBJ1-1; D gene ambiguous. Germline V gene data show CDR1 as SGHNT and CDR2 as YENEEA. The CDR3 extends over 12 amino acids. The germline V and J ends were trimmed by 1 base and 4 bases, with 4 bases remaining between them. The CDR3 sequence is CASSLGPTEAFF. The DNA of the CDR3 is TGTGCCAGCAGCTTAGGCCCCACTGAAGCTTTCTTT.

The CDR3 bases are TGCGCCAGCAACCGACAGGGGAGGACCCCGAGCACCGGGGAGCTGTTTTTT. This encodes CASNRQGRTPSTGELFF. The chain joins TRBV10-1 to TRBJ2-2; the match to TRBD1 covers 8 bases. Trimming at V came to 7 bases and at J to 4 bases, leaving 14 bases not matched to a gene. The CDR3 extends over 17 amino acids. Germline CDR1 reads WNHNN; CDR2 reads SYGVQD (reference sequence).

Turning to this clonotype: This is likely a read error, given that the CDR3 carries no conserved phenylalanine or tryptophan at its end. It is unclear where the CDR3 begins or ends on the DNA, so no DNA is shown, and the CDR3 is as TCRdb lists it. The chain couples TRBV7-9 to TRBJ2-3; TRBD2, the D gene given by the table, was not confirmed from the DNA. 12 amino acids form the CDR3, both terminal residues included. Germline CDR1 SEHNR, CDR2 FQNEAQ (reference sequence). CDR3 protein: CASSLELAGAFY.

This clonotype has only a few counts. This chain uses TRBV4-1 with TRBJ2-5; D possibly corresponds to TRBD2 (5 bases). Per germline, CDR1 MGHRA and CDR2 YSYEKL. The V end lost 0 bases, the J end lost 7 bases, and 9 bases lay between the germline ends. There are 13 residues in the CDR3. CDR3 coding DNA: TGCGCCAGCAGCCAAGAAAACGCGGGGACCCAGTACTTC. This sequence encodes CASSQENAGTQYF.

This clonotype was observed many times. DNA of the CDR3: TGTGCCTGGAAGAGGACAGGGGGTTTAGGTACGCAGTATTTT. Its protein is CAWKRTGGLGTQYF. V usage is TRBV30 and J usage is TRBJ2-3, with TRBD1 matching 10 bases. With 4 bases clipped from V and 8 bases from J, the junction kept 9 bases outside the gene matches. Germline V lookup: CDR1 GTSNPN, CDR2 SVGIG (reference sequence). The length of the CDR3 is 14 residues.

The chain has TRBV20-1 and TRBJ1-3, with D possibly TRBD1 on 5 matching bases. V gave up 0 bases and J gave up 0 bases, with 15 bases separating them. This CDR3 is 17 amino acids long. The V gene's germline CDR1 is DFQATT and CDR2 SNEGSKA (reference sequence). In DNA, the CDR3 is TGCAGTGCTAGAGATCAAACGGCAGGGAGCTCTGGAAACACCATATATTTT. It yields the protein CSARDQTAGSSGNTIYF.